This T cell receptor beta chain derives from a study of blood T cell repertoires in COVID-19. This table comes from immunoSEQ multiplex PCR, and its TCRdb copy is limited to in-frame clones, with some not included. Of some 140,000 clones listed, around 85% are singletons. This CDR3 is 15 amino acids long. V lost 5 bases and J lost 0, with 13 bases in between. Looked up from germline, CDR1 is SGHRS and CDR2 is YFSETQ. The sample comprised peripheral blood. J is TRBJ2-3 and V is TRBV5-1; TRBD2 is a possible D gene (6 bases). This clonotype was obtained from a woman aged 80 or over with acute or convalescent COVID-19. CDR3 loop: CASRPDAGSTDTQYF. The CDR3 region has the DNA TGCGCCAGCAGACCGGATGCGGGAAGCACAGATACGCAGTATTTT.